What follows are 9 T cell receptor beta chains derived from one specimen sequenced in a study of blood T cell repertoires in COVID-19. Only in-frame clones appear in the TCRdb table, and some are missing; sequencing was by immunoSEQ multiplex PCR. Of over 350,000 clones in the sample, about 89% were seen once. What was sequenced was peripheral blood. These receptors were obtained from a woman aged 30 to 39 with acute or convalescent COVID-19.

CDR3 sequence reads: CASSTQGRDGYTF. The CDR3 DNA is TGTGCCAGTAGTACACAGGGGAGAGATGGCTACACCTTC. J is TRBJ1-2 and V is TRBV19, with 7 bases lining up with TRBD1. The germline V gene has CDR1 LNHDA and CDR2 SQIVND (reference sequence). Trimming removed 4 bases from V and 6 bases from J; junction bases left unmatched: 5. CDR3 length: 13 amino acids.

Here the CDR3 reads CAIRRTSGQGASYEQYF. CDR3 sequence (DNA): TGTGCCATCAGGCGTACCTCGGGACAGGGGGCTTCCTACGAGCAGTACTTC. V is TRBV10-3 and J is TRBJ2-7; the match to TRBD1 covers 12 bases. This CDR3 is 17 amino acids long. Trimming cost V 6 bases and J 1 base; bases outside gene matches: 10. Germline V gene data show CDR1 as ENHRY and CDR2 as SYGVKD.

This rearrangement joins TRBV11-1 to TRBJ1-1, with 7 bases that match TRBD1. Germline values: CDR1 SGHAT, CDR2 FQDESV (reference sequence). Losses at the gene ends were 5 bases for V and 4 bases for J; bases not matched to a gene: 7. There are 14 residues in the CDR3. DNA for the CDR3: TGTGCCAGCAGCCCGACAGGGAGATTCACTGAAGCTTTCTTT. As protein: CASSPTGRFTEAFF.

About this clone itself: The same CDR3 arises from other DNA sequences in this sample as well. The chain has TRBV28 and TRBJ1-6; 7 bases are shared with TRBD1. V lost 6 bases, J lost 6 bases, and 5 bases stayed unmatched. This CDR3 is built from 14 residues. Germline lookup yields CDR1 MDHEN and CDR2 SYDVKM. The CDR3 nucleotides read TGTGCCAGCAGGTCCGGGACAGTTAATTCACCCCTCCACTTT. Translation: CASRSGTVNSPLHF. Combining the CDR3 with reference TRBV28 and TRBJ1-6 gives the whole variable domain DVKVTQSSRYLVKRTGEKVFLECVQDMDHENMFWYRQDPGLGLRLIYFSYDVKMKEKGDIPEGYSVSREKKERFSLILESASTNQTSMYLCASRSGTVNSPLHFGNGTRLTVT.

The V gene is TRBV11-2, the J gene TRBJ2-7, with D unclear. V lost 5 bases and J 3 bases, leaving 5 bases between the germline ends. In germline, CDR1 is SGHAT, CDR2 FQNNGV. The CDR3 length is 11 residues. CDR3 residues: CASSRNYEQYF. The DNA of the CDR3 is TGTGCCAGCAGCCGTAACTACGAGCAGTACTTC.

This chain connects TRBV15 to TRBJ1-5; D not resolved. V was shortened by 0 bases and J by 3 bases, with 12 bases between the two germline ends. CDR1 and CDR2 from the germline V gene are LNHNV and YYDKDF (reference sequence). CDR3 length: 16 amino acids. This CDR3 reads CATSREPRRDNQPQHF. DNA for the CDR3: TGTGCCACCAGCAGAGAACCCCGGCGGGACAATCAGCCCCAGCATTTT.

This clone was detected many times. The chain links TRBV27 to TRBJ1-4; maybe TRBD1 (5 bases). The CDR3 contains 15 residues. In germline, CDR1 is MNHEY, CDR2 SMNVEV (reference sequence). With 3 bases removed from V and 7 bases from J, the gap between germline ends came to 15 bases. The CDR3 sequence: CASSLRGAGIEKLFF. The CDR3 DNA follows: TGTGCCAGCAGTTTGCGGGGCGCAGGTATTGAAAAACTGTTTTTT.

The V gene is TRBV5-4, the J gene TRBJ1-2, with D possibly being TRBD1 (6 bases). This CDR3 comprises 16 residues. V was cut by 3 bases and J by 0 bases, with 15 bases left in between. CDR1 is SGHNT, CDR2 YYREEE, per germline (reference sequence). The DNA for the CDR3 is TGTGCCAGCAGCTCGCAGGAAGGGGGGGCTAACTATGGCTACACCTTC. Residues: CASSSQEGGANYGYTF.

The chain uses TRBV5-1 and TRBJ2-3; D remains ambiguous. The CDR3 extends over 14 amino acids. V dropped 0 bases and J dropped 4 bases, with 9 bases sitting between them. CDR1 is SGHRS and CDR2 is YFSETQ in the germline V gene. The CDR3 DNA reads as TGCGCCAGCAGCTTGGGTGTCAGTCCAGATACGCAGTATTTT. This gives the protein CASSLGVSPDTQYF.